The 17 T cell receptor beta chains in this list originate from one sample, sequenced in a study of regulatory T cells in long-lasting Graves disease. Time point defined: newly diagnosed GD, antithyroid drugs for less than 3 months. Researchers made the TCR library from RNA that was extracted from PBMCs. Assembly of TCR beta libraries relied on iRepertoire HTBI primers together with Arm-PCR of CDR3 regions. TCRdb called the multiplex PCR reads again in MiXCR, with one record for every CDR3 protein. This sample has 350,000 to 450,000 distinct CDR3 sequences; 15% occur once, and the top ten carry 15% to 20%. These data were also reused for a study on T cells in Graves' hyperthyroidism and ophthalmopathy.

Sequenced material: peripheral blood mononuclear cells (PBMCs), taken at new diagnosis, from a patient treated with antithyroid drugs. The receptor source for this set is a woman under 40 with Graves disease.

The V gene is TRBV9, the J gene TRBJ2-3, with D uncertain. CDR1 and CDR2 (germline): SGDLS, YYNGEE. The CDR3 contains 13 residues. The ends were cut back, 0 bases at V and 3 bases at J, with 5 bases in the middle. The CDR3 nucleotides read TGTGCCAGCAGCGTAGCTGGTACAGATACGCAGTATTTT. It codes for CASSVAGTDTQYF. Using reference TRBV9 and TRBJ2-3 for the parts outside the CDR3, the full variable domain is DSGVTQTPKHLITATGQRVTLRCSPRSGDLSVYWYQQSLDQGLQFLIQYYNGEERAKGNILERFSAQQFPDLHSELNLSSLELGDSALYFCASSVAGTDTQYFGPGTRLTVL.

The sample holds many counts of this clonotype. The J gene is TRBJ2-1, the V gene TRBV24-1; TRBD1 matches 9 bases. This CDR3 comprises 16 residues. J gave up 7 bases and V 0 bases, and 6 bases lay outside the gene matches. CDR1 and CDR2 (germline): KGHDR, SFDVKD. The CDR3 sequence is CATSDLAGTGLNEQFF. The CDR3 coding sequence is TGTGCCACCAGTGATTTGGCAGGGACAGGGTTGAATGAGCAGTTCTTC.

This clonotype was detected a few times. This rearrangement joins TRBV11-2 to TRBJ1-1; possible D gene TRBD1, 6 bases. The CDR3 loop spans 17 amino acids. With 3 bases removed from V and 6 bases from J, the gap between germline ends came to 23 bases. The germline V gene encodes CDR1 SGHAT and CDR2 FQNNGV. DNA for the CDR3: TGTGCCAGCAGCTTCCATGACCTTAAGGGGGACTGGGCTGAAGCTTTCTTT. It translates to CASSFHDLKGDWAEAFF.

In this sample, this clonotype turned up many times. This sequence joins TRBV12-5 and TRBJ2-5, with TRBD1 identical over 7 bases. The junction had 16 bases not matched to a gene; V was cut back by 7 bases and J by 5 bases. This CDR3 has 16 amino acids. The germline V gene has CDR1 LGHNT and CDR2 FRNRAP. The CDR3 loop reads CASAPPRQGEWETQYF. DNA of the CDR3: TGTGCTAGTGCCCCACCCCGACAGGGAGAATGGGAGACCCAGTACTTC.

This clonotype came up a few times. The chain has TRBV14 and TRBJ1-1, with 9 bases aligning to TRBD1. This CDR3 is 15 amino acids long. V dropped 3 bases and J dropped 5; count of bases not matched to a gene: 7. Germline V gives CDR1 SGHDN, CDR2 FVKESK. The CDR3 DNA sequence: TGTGCCAGCAGCCAGTGGACAGGGGATATGACTGAAGCTTTCTTT. It codes for CASSQWTGDMTEAFF.

The sample holds a few counts of this clonotype. One junction end does not reproduce the germline sequence, and a read error may be involved. The chain is built from TRBV14 and TRBJ1-2; D is undetermined. CDR1 and CDR2 from the germline V gene are SGHDN and FVKESK. CDR3 length: 13 residues. The CDR3: CTSSSDYNYGYTF. CDR3 nucleotide sequence: TGTACCAGCAGCTCGGACTACAACTATGGCTACACCTTC.

V and J are TRBV19 and TRBJ2-1, with 12 bases identical to TRBD2. The length of the CDR3 is 14 residues. Looked up from germline, CDR1 is LNHDA and CDR2 is SQIVND (reference sequence). V was clipped by 6 bases and J by 8 bases; unmatched bases: 5. The DNA for the CDR3 is TGTGCCAGTAGCCCTAGCGGGAGGGCACATGAGCAGTTCTTC. Translation: CASSPSGRAHEQFF.

Details on this clonotype: A far more abundant clone sits one base away, making this likely a read error. The chain joins TRBV7-9 to TRBJ2-3; D gene ambiguous. Matching the DNA end better, TRBJ1-5 makes the J call doubtful. The germline V gene has CDR1 SEHNR and CDR2 FQNEAQ (reference sequence). CDR3 size: 13 residues. The CDR3: CASSLAGTDTQHF. The CDR3 nucleotides read TGTGCCAGCAGCTTAGCGGGCACAGATACGCAGCATTTT.

This clonotype occurred many times. The J gene is TRBJ2-1, the V gene TRBV7-9; D unclear. The V gene's germline CDR1 is SEHNR and CDR2 FQNEAQ (reference sequence). Trimming took off 0 bases at V and 8 bases at J, with 8 bases between the two ends. The CDR3 has 13 residues. This CDR3 reads CASSLAPGHEQFF. The CDR3 DNA sequence: TGTGCCAGCAGCTTAGCGCCCGGGCATGAGCAGTTCTTC.

This clonotype was recorded many times. The genes are TRBV9 and TRBJ1-1; D remains unclear. V lost 4 bases and J lost 5, with 18 bases in between. The CDR3 extends over 15 amino acids. Germline V gives CDR1 SGDLS, CDR2 YYNGEE. The CDR3 protein is CASSPQRTGGTEAFF. CDR3 bases: TGTGCCAGCAGCCCTCAAAGGACGGGTGGGACTGAAGCTTTCTTT.

This clonotype was picked up a small number of times. This chain links TRBV10-3 with TRBJ2-3; D unclear. From germline, CDR1 is ENHRY and CDR2 SYGVKD. The CDR3 contains 11 residues. V was trimmed by 8 bases and J by 2 bases, leaving 5 bases between them. The CDR3 protein is CAIANTDTQYF. DNA of the CDR3: TGTGCCATCGCGAACACAGATACGCAGTATTTT.

To note about this clonotype: A single base separates this from a much larger clone, so it may be a read error. The chain is built from TRBV7-3 and TRBJ2-1; TRBD2 might be the D (7 bases). Germline CDR1 reads SGHTA; CDR2 reads FQGTGA. The CDR3 sequence is 13 residues long. Trimming pared 5 bases from V and 10 bases from J, leaving 15 bases between. The CDR3 nucleotides read TGTGCCAGCAGCCGCGGGGGCGGGGACGAGCAGTTCTTC. This sequence encodes CASSRGGGDEQFF.

The chain joins TRBV19 to TRBJ2-7; tentative D call: TRBD2 (6 bases). The CDR3 length is 14 residues. The V gene's germline CDR1 is LNHDA and CDR2 SQIVND (reference sequence). With 5 bases removed from V and 5 bases from J, the gap between germline ends came to 16 bases. CDR3: CASSEAGRLHEQYF. CDR3 nucleotide sequence: TGTGCCAGTAGTGAGGCGGGGAGGCTCCACGAGCAGTACTTC. Using reference TRBV19 and TRBJ2-7 for the parts outside the CDR3, the full variable domain is DGGITQSPKYLFRKEGQNVTLSCEQNLNHDAMYWYRQDPGQGLRLIYYSQIVNDFQKGDIAEGYSVSREKKESFPLTVTSAQKNPTAFYLCASSEAGRLHEQYFGPGTRLTVT.

This clonotype occurred many times. The V call is TRBV11-2, the J call TRBJ1-1; 7 positions match TRBD1. The CDR3 spans 15 residues. Unmatched junction bases numbered 1, after V lost 0 bases and J lost 0 bases. The germline gives CDR1 SGHAT, CDR2 FQNNGV. The CDR3 bases are TGTGCCAGCAGCTTAGAGGGACAGATGAACACTGAAGCTTTCTTT. Translated, it gives CASSLEGQMNTEAFF.

The table lists this clonotype with many counts. V and J are TRBV27 and TRBJ2-5; 9 bases map to TRBD1. This CDR3 is built from 15 residues. The germline V gene has CDR1 MNHEY and CDR2 SMNVEV (reference sequence). V dropped 4 bases and J dropped 0; count of bases not matched to a gene: 3. The CDR3 loop reads CASSWGQGYQETQYF. DNA for the CDR3: TGTGCCAGCAGTTGGGGACAGGGTTACCAAGAGACCCAGTACTTC.

This clonotype was counted at least ten times. The rearrangement joins TRBV28 to TRBJ2-6, with D possibly being TRBD2 (6 bases). Trimming removed 4 bases at V and 7 bases at J, with 20 bases between. The CDR3 length is 17 residues. Germline CDR1 and CDR2: MDHEN and SYDVKM. CDR3 loop: CASSYMGGGREANVLTF. In DNA, the CDR3 is TGTGCCAGCAGTTATATGGGGGGTGGCAGGGAAGCCAACGTCCTGACTTTC.

In its sample, this clonotype was seen many times. The chain uses TRBV2 and TRBJ1-1; D ambiguous. The CDR3 consists of 13 residues. Per germline, CDR1 SNHLY and CDR2 FYNNEI. V was clipped by 1 base and J by 7 bases, with 10 bases between them. This CDR3 is CASSEVGEGEAFF. In nucleotides, the CDR3 is TGTGCCAGCAGTGAAGTGGGAGAGGGTGAAGCTTTCTTT.